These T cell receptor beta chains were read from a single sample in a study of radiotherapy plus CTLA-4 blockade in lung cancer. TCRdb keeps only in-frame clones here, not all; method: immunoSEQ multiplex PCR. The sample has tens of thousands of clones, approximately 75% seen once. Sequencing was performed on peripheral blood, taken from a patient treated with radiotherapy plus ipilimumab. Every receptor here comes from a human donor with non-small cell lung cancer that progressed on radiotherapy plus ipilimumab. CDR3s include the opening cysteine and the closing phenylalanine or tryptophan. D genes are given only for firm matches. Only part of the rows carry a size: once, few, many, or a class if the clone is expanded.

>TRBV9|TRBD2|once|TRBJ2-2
CASSVAAGGNTGELFF
TGTGCCAGCAGCGTAGCTGCGGGGGGGAACACCGGGGAGCTGTTTTTT
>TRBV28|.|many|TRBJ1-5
CASSLWGNNQPQHF
TGTGCCAGCAGTTTGTGGGGGAACAATCAGCCCCAGCATTTT
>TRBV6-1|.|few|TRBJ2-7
CASSPPGNAAYEQYF
TGTGCCAGCAGCCCTCCCGGGAACGCGGCCTACGAGCAGTACTTC
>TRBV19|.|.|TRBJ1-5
CASTPRGRNQPQHF
TGTGCCAGTACCCCCCGGGGCCGCAATCAGCCCCAGCATTTT
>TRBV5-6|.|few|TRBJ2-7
CASTRQGEQYF
TGTGCCAGCACCCGCCAGGGCGAGCAGTACTTC
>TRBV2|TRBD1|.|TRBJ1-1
CASRRQGNTEAFF
TGTGCCAGCAGACGACAGGGGAACACTGAAGCTTTCTTT
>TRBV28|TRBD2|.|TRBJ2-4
CASSLASGSVGTTKNIQYF
TGTGCCAGCAGTTTGGCCAGCGGGAGTGTGGGAACCACCAAAAACATTCAGTACTTC
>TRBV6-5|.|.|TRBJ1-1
CASSPHMNTEAFF
TGTGCCAGCAGTCCGCACATGAACACTGAAGCTTTCTTT
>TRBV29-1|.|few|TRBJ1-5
CSVALQGPSGAQHF
TGCAGCGTTGCGCTGCAGGGGCCGTCAGGGGCCCAGCATTTT
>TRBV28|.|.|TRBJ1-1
CASSSPGTNTEAFF
TGTGCCAGCAGTTCTCCAGGGACCAACACTGAAGCTTTCTTT
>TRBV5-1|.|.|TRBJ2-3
CASSLAATSTDTQYF
TGCGCCAGCAGCTTGGCGGCCACTAGCACAGATACGCAGTATTTT
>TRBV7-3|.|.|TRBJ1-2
CASNMRAFLYYGYTF
TGTGCCAGCAATATGAGGGCCTTCCTGTACTATGGCTACACCTTC
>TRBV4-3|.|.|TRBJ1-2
CASSQEKRGPAGHYGYTF
TGCGCCAGCAGCCAAGAAAAGAGAGGGCCTGCCGGGCACTATGGCTACACCTTC
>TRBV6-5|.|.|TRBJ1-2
CASRQGSYGYTF
TGTGCCAGCAGGCAGGGGAGCTATGGCTACACCTTC
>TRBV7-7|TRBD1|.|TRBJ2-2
CASSRDRGTGELFF
TGTGCCAGCAGCCGGGACAGGGGGACCGGGGAGCTGTTTTTT
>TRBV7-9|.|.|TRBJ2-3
CASSLGGINIDTQYF
TGTGCCAGCAGCTTAGGCGGCATTAACATAGATACGCAGTATTTT
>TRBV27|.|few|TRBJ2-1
CASGVSRDRYNEQFF
TGTGCCAGCGGTGTATCGCGGGACAGATACAATGAGCAGTTCTTC